This T cell receptor (beta chain) emerged from a study of blood T cell repertoires in COVID-19. The CDR3 sequence is 16 residues long. Germline V gene data show CDR1 as SGHAT and CDR2 as FQNNGV. J gave up 4 bases and V 5 bases, and 9 bases lay outside the gene matches. Method: immunoSEQ multiplex PCR; TCRdb's copy keeps in-frame clones and lacks some. The table shows approximately 250,000 clones, with 88% occurring only once. The sample consisted of PBMCs or T cells enriched from blood (not recorded which). This TCR derives from a woman between 55 and 75 years old in a cohort exposed to, infected with or recovered from COVID-19 (not recorded which). The rearrangement uses TRBV11-2 and TRBJ1-3, with TRBD1 identical over 9 bases. CDR3 nucleotide sequence: TGTGCCAGCAGCGGAATACAGGGGGCTCCCGGAAACACCATATATTTT. As protein: CASSGIQGAPGNTIYF. Looking up the rest from reference TRBV11-2 and TRBJ1-3 gives the full variable domain: EAGVAQSPRYKIIEKRQSVAFWCNPISGHATLYWYQQILGQGPKLLIQFQNNGVVDDSQLPKDRFSAERLKGVDSTLKIQPAKLEDSAVYLCASSGIQGAPGNTIYFGEGSWLTVV.